This T cell receptor (beta chain) stems from a study of Ad26.COV2.S vaccination and SARS-CoV-2 variants. Study at large: Each vaccinee took Ad26.COV2.S intramuscularly, once or twice 56 days apart. Study-wide results and limits: Overall T cell responses may have been underestimated by the analyses of TCR breadth and depth. Placebo recipients and vaccine recipients were similar in non-spike TCR breadth.

As to this clone: What it recognizes is unknown.

As to treatment: roughly 18 received Ad26.COV2.S at low or high dose, single or two shots; about 5 received placebo; per-sample allocation not given. Following the first vaccine or placebo injection, samples were taken on day 63. The data were produced by immunoSEQ multiplex PCR, yet TCRdb's version contains in-frame clones alone and is incomplete. Seen here are roughly 300,000 clones, around 89% observed once, and the top ten hold roughly 5%. Germline V CDR1 and CDR2: MDHEN, SYDVKM. The germline V and J ends were trimmed by 2 bases and 2 bases, with 9 bases remaining between them. The CDR3 has 14 residues.

This TCR was recovered from a person aged 18-65 years who received the Ad26.COV2.S COVID-19 vaccine or a placebo. The V and J genes are TRBV28 and TRBJ1-1, with D perhaps matching TRBD1 (6 bases). The specimen comprised peripheral blood, sampled in a trial of Ad26.COV2.S vaccine versus placebo. CDR3 amino acids: CASSLTGLNTEAFF. The CDR3 DNA reads as TGTGCCAGCAGTTTAACAGGGTTAAACACTGAAGCTTTCTTT.